The rows below give T cell receptor beta chains drawn from one sample of a study of cytomegalovirus exposure and HLA in healthy donors. TCRdb's copy holds only in-frame clones and misses some; the assay was immunoSEQ multiplex PCR. The data contain 100,000 or so clones, around three quarters of them singletons. The sample taken for sequencing was PBMCs. The receptors originated from a female donor in good health and CMV-seropositive. The CDR3 runs from the conserved cysteine through the conserved F or W.

j_gene	v_gene	CDR3aa
TRBJ1-5	TRBV30	CAWALGGQPQHF
TRBJ1-4	TRBV29-1	CSVARDEKLFF
TRBJ1-1	TRBV6-1	CASSDPGTKNTEAFF
TRBJ1-5	TRBV7-9	CASSINGGPGNQPQHF
TRBJ2-1	TRBV5-1	CASSLPGTSVYNEQFF
TRBJ2-2	TRBV5-1	CASSFGTSGYTGELFF
TRBJ2-1	TRBV7-2	CASSLAPSGGYNEQFF
TRBJ1-2	TRBV6-5	CASSSSGRVYGYTF
TRBJ2-4	TRBV6-1	CASSEGLTLLAKNSQYF
TRBJ2-1	TRBV7-8	CASSSLPDSHNEQFF
TRBJ2-1	TRBV6-1	CASSGQAYNEQFF
TRBJ1-2	TRBV6-1	CASSDALGTGVYGYTF
TRBJ2-7	TRBV5-6	CASSPTGGYEQYF
TRBJ2-4	TRBV9	CASSVAGGGGNIQYF
TRBJ2-3	TRBV4-1	CASSHTTSGGADTQYF
TRBJ2-7	TRBV4-1	CASSRGGQGYEQYF
TRBJ1-4	TRBV4-3	CASSQVRAGGEKLFF
TRBJ2-1	TRBV5-8	CASSFAGTYNEQFF
TRBJ2-7	TRBV18	CASSPSGDEQYF
TRBJ1-2	TRBV14	CASSTTGERGYTF
TRBJ1-2	TRBV6-5	CASSYASGAGGYTF
TRBJ1-6	TRBV4-3	CASSQAAGAGVPPLHF